This TCR beta chain was recovered during a study of T cells after yellow fever vaccination. Findings and caveats of the study: Among primary-vaccination clones, most reappeared after the booster, at around 97% for CD4 and more than 85% for CD8. A secondary response was less intense yet reached its peak sooner, at day 5 versus 15.

UMIs and a universal primer site were added when TCR cDNA was made by 5'RACE template switching. TCRdb passed the 5' RACE reads through MiXCR, listing each CDR3 protein once. The sample has under 400,000 distinct CDR3 sequences; approximately 10% are singletons. This clonotype was picked up many times. What it binds is not known. Sequencing used PBMCs, obtained on the day of the first yellow fever vaccination. This TCR came from a man younger than 35 who received the YFV17D yellow fever vaccine.

CDR3 loop: CASSEELANTGELFF. In DNA form, the CDR3 reads TGTGCCAGCAGTGAAGAACTAGCGAACACCGGGGAGCTGTTTTTT. This chain links TRBV6-1 with TRBJ2-2; TRBD2 might be the D (5 bases). The CDR3 has 15 residues. Germline lookup yields CDR1 MNHNS and CDR2 SASEGT. V dropped 1 base and J dropped 0 bases, with 6 bases sitting between them.